These 5 T cell receptor beta chains were all obtained from the same sample, sequenced in a study of shared clonotypes between healthy human individuals (TCRdb year 2020). Receptor amplification or capture employed the immunoSEQ multiplex PCR assay. Drawn from immuneACCESS, this table holds only the in-frame rearrangements with V and J called that TCRdb kept. Clones are partly lost; checked studies trace under half to an unresolved V gene and leave the rest unexplained. This sample holds around 940,000 clones; less than 85% were observed only once. The ten largest clones add up to over 1.3% of the sample. The sample taken for sequencing was memory CD4+ T cells sorted from blood. This sample's cell subset or site label indicates: CD45RA-negative fraction. These receptors originate from a man aged 18-30 years in good health.

V is TRBV10-2 and J is TRBJ1-5; D unclear. The CDR3 contains 12 residues. CDR1 and CDR2 from the germline V gene are WSHSY and SAAADI. Trimming pared 2 bases from V and 5 bases from J, leaving 4 bases between. The CDR3 sequence is CASSEVDQPQHF. Here the CDR3 DNA reads TGCGCCAGCAGTGAGGTAGATCAGCCCCAGCATTTT.

J is TRBJ1-5 and V is TRBV2; no clear D. The ends were cut back, 5 bases at V and 0 bases at J, with 8 bases in the middle. In germline, CDR1 is SNHLY, CDR2 FYNNEI. This CDR3 region has 14 residues. The CDR3: CASSPDASNQPQHF. CDR3 DNA: TGTGCCAGCAGTCCCGACGCTAGCAATCAGCCCCAGCATTTT. Full variable domain (rest looked up from reference TRBV2 and TRBJ1-5): EPEVTQTPSHQVTQMGQEVILRCVPISNHLYFYWYRQILGQKVEFLVSFYNNEISEKSEIFDDQFSVERPDGSNFTLKIRSTKLEDSAMYFCASSPDASNQPQHFGDGTRLSIL.

The genes are TRBV2 and TRBJ2-5; D not certain. The CDR3 length is 14 residues. CDR1 and CDR2 (germline): SNHLY, FYNNEI. V lost 5 bases and J 2 bases, leaving 12 bases between the germline ends. The CDR3 loop reads CASSQEAAQETQYF. The CDR3 DNA is TGTGCCAGCAGTCAAGAGGCGGCGCAAGAGACCCAGTACTTC.

The chain carries TRBV6-1 and TRBJ2-3; 8 bases are shared with TRBD2. The germline V gene has CDR1 MNHNS and CDR2 SASEGT. The CDR3 covers 15 residues. The V gene end was trimmed by 8 bases and the J gene end by 5 bases; junction bases not matched to a gene: 12. DNA for the CDR3: TGTGCCAGCTTTTCCGGGAGGGCTGGGGGAGATACGCAGTATTTT. Amino acids: CASFSGRAGGDTQYF.

As regards this clone: At one end the junction does not follow the germline gene, possibly because of a read error. This chain joins TRBV19 and TRBJ1-2, with 8 bases aligning to TRBD1. CDR1 is LNHDA and CDR2 is SQIVND in the germline V gene (reference sequence). The length of the CDR3 is 14 residues. The CDR3 here is CASSVQGANYGYTF. In nucleotides, the CDR3 is TGTGCCAGTAGTGTCCAGGGGGCTAATTATGGCTACACCTTC.